This TCR beta chain was profiled in a study of cytomegalovirus exposure and HLA in healthy donors. Overall study: Of some 400 genotyped donors, about 81% grouped in the Caucasian-associated ancestry cluster.

For this clone: Its target is not known.

Trimming took off 2 bases at V and 5 bases at J, with 12 bases between the two ends. The CDR3 length is 15 residues. In germline, CDR1 is SGHTA, CDR2 FQGTGA. Vbeta (60) and Jbeta (13) primers were used in the PCR. Method: immunoSEQ multiplex PCR; TCRdb's copy keeps in-frame clones and lacks some. The table lists roughly 190,000 clones, around 75% of them singletons. Broader study findings: Usually a TCR sequence was rare, but some public TCRs were found in many donors.

The chain uses TRBV7-3 and TRBJ2-2; perhaps TRBD2 as D (6 bases). Material for sequencing was PBMCs. The sequence was obtained from a woman aged 45-60 years in good health and CMV-seronegative. The CDR3 is CASSLEIGRTGELFF. CDR3 coding DNA: TGTGCCAGCAGCTTAGAGATAGGGAGGACCGGGGAGCTGTTTTTT.